Sequencing of this T cell receptor (beta chain) was carried out in a study of shared clonotypes between healthy human individuals. Study observations and caveats: Rarefaction showed sorted-subset sequencing was incomplete despite large depth.

From germline, CDR1 is GTSNPN and CDR2 SVGIG (reference sequence). The CDR3 covers 13 residues. V was shortened by 0 bases and J by 11 bases, with 14 bases between the two germline ends. Selected positively for CCR7 and CD45RO-negative, naive CD8 cells excluded terminally differentiated effector memory CD45RA+ cells. The assay was immunoSEQ multiplex PCR, and TCRdb's table has in-frame clones only and misses some. Of about 2 million clones listed, about 95% were seen once; the top ten hold approximately 1.2%. Notes on this clone: The antigen remains undetermined.

The sequence derives from a man between 18 and 35 years old in good health. The rearrangement joins TRBV30 to TRBJ2-4; D remains unclear. Specimen: naive CD8+ T cells sorted from blood. The DNA for the CDR3 is TGTGCCTGGAGTGTATCGACGGCCAGCTTTCAGTACTTC. Amino acids: CAWSVSTASFQYF.